This T cell receptor (beta chain) was retrieved from a study of cytomegalovirus exposure and HLA in healthy donors. The study ran its PCR with 60 Vbeta and 13 Jbeta primers. Repertoires were generated with immunoSEQ multiplex PCR, while TCRdb's copy carries only in-frame clones and drops some. The sample lists about 160,000 clones; 80% were seen once. The germline gives CDR1 MDHEN, CDR2 SYDVKM. The CDR3 runs 14 residues. V was cut by 7 bases and J by 5 bases, with 18 bases left in between. As to this clone: As yet, its antigen is unknown.

Study outcomes and limitations: With further analysis later on, most CMV-associated TCR beta chains appeared HLA-restricted. Cytomegalovirus status was reportedly diagnosed by the classifier with high specificity and sensitivity.

The genes are TRBV28 and TRBJ2-7, with a tentative D call TRBD1 (6 bases). The specimen sequenced was PBMCs. This sequence originates from a woman between 45 and 65 years old in good health and CMV-seropositive. The CDR3 loop is CASIPGVGKHEQYF. The CDR3 DNA is TGTGCCAGCATCCCAGGGGTGGGGAAACACGAGCAGTACTTC.